The 13 T cell receptor beta chains listed next were all sequenced from one sample in a study of CD8+CD57+ T cells in acquired aplastic anemia (dated by TCRdb to between 2018 and 2020). The patients picked for sequencing were ones in whom flow cytometry had shown an expansion of CD8+CD57+ cells. Sequencing instrument: Illumina HiSeq 2000. Genomic DNA was used as template for profiling of TCR beta VDJ combinations and CDR3 sequences. In TCRdb, the public reads were trimmed at Q25 with fastp and aligned with MiXCR, with productive beta chains retained. Each record represents a unique CDR3 protein, reported with the most common genes and DNA among its rows. Present in this sample are 200,000 to 250,000 distinct CDR3 sequences, less than 60% of which were seen just once. 15% to 20% of the sample goes to the ten largest clones. The material sequenced was sorted CD4+, CD8+, or CD8+CD57+ T cells (not recorded which) from PBMCs. The source of these receptors is a human donor with aplastic anemia.

The V call is TRBV7-8, the J call TRBJ1-3, with TRBD1 identical over 8 bases. CDR3 length: 19 amino acids. V trimming: 6 bases; J trimming: 0 bases; junction bases outside the gene matches: 16. CDR1 is SGHVS, CDR2 FQNEAQ, per germline. The CDR3: CASSDPTGAALTSGNTIYF. The CDR3 DNA reads TGTGCCAGCAGTGACCCGACAGGGGCCGCACTGACCTCTGGAAACACCATATATTTT.

This clonotype was seen many times. The V call is TRBV5-1, the J call TRBJ1-6; D not resolved. Trimming pared 4 bases from V and 8 bases from J, leaving 19 bases between. The CDR3 runs 16 residues. CDR1 is SGHRS, CDR2 YFSETQ, per germline. CDR3 region: CASSRAQFPGDSPLHF. In nucleotides, the CDR3 is TGCGCCAGCAGCCGGGCCCAGTTCCCCGGGGATTCACCCCTCCACTTT.

Of note for this clonotype: A much larger clone lies one base from this, so it may be a read error. The missing conserved phenylalanine or tryptophan at the end of this CDR3 makes a read error likely. V and J are TRBV10-3 and TRBJ2-7; 9 nucleotides match TRBD1. The ends lost 10 bases at V and 2 bases at J; junction bases unmatched: 18. The CDR3 loop spans 17 amino acids. Per the germline V gene, CDR1 is ENHRY and CDR2 is SYGVKD. In DNA form, the CDR3 reads TGTGCCAGCAGCCCCCCATGGGGCGACAGGGGGACCTACGAGCAGTACTCC. This codes for CASSPPWGDRGTYEQYS.

The rearrangement joins TRBV19 to TRBJ1-6, with D unresolved. The length of the CDR3 is 13 residues. V was pared by 6 bases and J by 7 bases, with 10 bases between. CDR1 is LNHDA, CDR2 SQIVND, per germline (reference sequence). The CDR3 nucleotides are TGTGCCAGTAGGGGAATCGTGAATTCACCCCTCCACTTT. This encodes CASRGIVNSPLHF.

The sample holds many counts of this clonotype. The chain combines TRBV12-3 or TRBV12-4 with TRBJ1-5; D remains unclear. This CDR3 region has 14 residues. Deletions cut 1 base from V and 0 bases from J, with 4 bases between. The CDR3 loop reads CASSLGDSNQPQHF. The CDR3 DNA reads TGTGCCAGCAGTTTAGGGGATAGCAATCAGCCCCAGCATTTT.

The rearrangement links TRBV24-1 to TRBJ2-7; 13 bases fit TRBD2. CDR1 is KGHDR and CDR2 is SFDVKD in the germline V gene. This CDR3 has 17 residues. With 4 bases clipped from V and 1 base from J, the junction kept 6 bases outside the gene matches. The CDR3 is CATSDTGLAGPSYEQYF. CDR3 DNA: TGTGCCACCAGTGACACGGGACTAGCGGGGCCGTCCTACGAGCAGTACTTC.

The CDR3 region has the DNA TGTGCCAGCAGCCGGGGGGGCGGGGACACCTTC. It is translated as CASSRGGGDTF. J is TRBJ1-2 and V is TRBV7-2; the D gene is possibly TRBD1 (6 bases). Germline CDR1 reads SGHTA; CDR2 reads FQGNSA. The V end lost 5 bases, the J end lost 12 bases, and 13 bases lay between the germline ends. The CDR3 runs 11 residues.

This clonotype was seen at least ten times. The chain employs TRBV4-1 and TRBJ1-6; unclear D gene. With 0 bases removed from V and 1 base from J, the gap between germline ends came to 1 base. The CDR3 has 14 amino acids. Germline V gene data show CDR1 as MGHRA and CDR2 as YSYEKL. The DNA of the CDR3 is TGCGCCAGCAGCCAAGATTCCTATAATTCACCCCTCCACTTT. Its translation: CASSQDSYNSPLHF.

This clonotype was recorded once. The V gene is TRBV4-1, the J gene TRBJ2-7, with D perhaps matching TRBD2 (7 bases). The CDR3 sequence is 15 residues long. Germline CDR1 is MGHRA and CDR2 is YSYEKL. Trimming shortened V by 4 bases and J by 6 bases, and 19 bases separated the two germline ends. In DNA form, the CDR3 reads TGCGCCAGCAGCCTAGGATTCGGGGGGCAAGGCGAGCAGTACTTC. It is translated as CASSLGFGGQGEQYF.

The chain is built from TRBV7-7 and TRBJ2-3; 8 positions match TRBD2. The germline V gene encodes CDR1 SSHAT and CDR2 FNYEAQ (reference sequence). CDR3 length equals 15 residues. J was trimmed by 4 bases and V by 5 bases; bases with no gene match: 8. The CDR3 DNA sequence: TGTGCCAGCAGCCCCAGCGGGGGAAATGCAGATACGCAGTATTTT. Amino acid sequence: CASSPSGGNADTQYF.

This chain connects TRBV25-1 to TRBJ2-5; possible D gene TRBD2, 5 bases. Trimming pared 6 bases from V and 5 bases from J, leaving 16 bases between. Germline CDR1 MGHDK, CDR2 SYGVNS. The CDR3 length is 14 residues. The CDR3 sequence is CASSREDGIETQYF. DNA of the CDR3: TGTGCCAGCAGCCGAGAGGACGGGATCGAGACCCAGTACTTC.

Ten or more counts support this clonotype. This rearrangement joins TRBV11-2 to TRBJ1-1; 7 bases align to TRBD1. Germline CDR1 reads SGHAT; CDR2 reads FQNNGV. The CDR3 runs to 16 residues. Germline trimming cut 1 base from V and 0 bases from J; bases unmatched to any gene: 5. This CDR3 reads CASSLGWTGVNTEAFF. CDR3 sequence (DNA): TGTGCCAGCAGCTTAGGGTGGACAGGCGTGAACACTGAAGCTTTCTTT.

This clonotype was seen many times. V gene TRBV11-3 combines with J gene TRBJ1-2; maybe TRBD1 (5 bases). The CDR3 runs to 17 residues. V lost 0 bases, J lost 3 bases, and 17 bases lay in between. CDR1 and CDR2 from the germline V gene are SGHNT and YENEEA. The CDR3 region has the DNA TGTGCCAGCAGCTTAGATCGGGGCCGTCAGAGATACTATGGCTACACCTTC. This sequence encodes CASSLDRGRQRYYGYTF.